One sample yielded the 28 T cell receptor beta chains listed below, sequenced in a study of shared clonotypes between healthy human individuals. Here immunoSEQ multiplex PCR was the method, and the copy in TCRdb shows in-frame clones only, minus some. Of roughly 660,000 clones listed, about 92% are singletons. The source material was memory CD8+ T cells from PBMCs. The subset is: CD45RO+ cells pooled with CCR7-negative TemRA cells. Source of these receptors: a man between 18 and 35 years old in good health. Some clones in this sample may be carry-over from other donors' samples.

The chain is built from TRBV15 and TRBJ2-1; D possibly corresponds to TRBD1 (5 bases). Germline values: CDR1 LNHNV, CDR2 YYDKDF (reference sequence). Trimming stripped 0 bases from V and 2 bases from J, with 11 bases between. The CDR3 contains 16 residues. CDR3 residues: CATSRDQGGTYNEQFF. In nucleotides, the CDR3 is TGTGCCACCAGCAGAGATCAGGGCGGAACCTACAATGAGCAGTTCTTC.

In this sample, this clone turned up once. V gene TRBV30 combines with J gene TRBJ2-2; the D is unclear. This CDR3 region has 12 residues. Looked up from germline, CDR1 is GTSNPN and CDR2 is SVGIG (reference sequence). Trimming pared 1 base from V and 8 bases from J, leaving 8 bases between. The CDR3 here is CAWSELVGELFF. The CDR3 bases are TGTGCCTGGAGTGAACTGGTAGGGGAGCTGTTTTTT. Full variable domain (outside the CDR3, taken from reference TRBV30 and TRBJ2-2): SQTIHQWPATLVQPVGSPLSLECTVEGTSNPNLYWYRQAAGRGLQLLFYSVGIGQISSEVPQNLSASRPQDRQFILSSKKLLLSDSGFYLCAWSELVGELFFGEGSRLTVL.

The CDR3: CASSLTGAAETQYF. The CDR3 coding sequence is TGTGCCAGCAGCTTAACAGGGGCCGCAGAGACCCAGTACTTC. V is TRBV11-2 and J is TRBJ2-5; 7 bases line up with TRBD1. This CDR3 is built from 14 residues. Germline V gives CDR1 SGHAT, CDR2 FQNNGV. V dropped 2 bases and J dropped 4; count of bases not matched to a gene: 4.

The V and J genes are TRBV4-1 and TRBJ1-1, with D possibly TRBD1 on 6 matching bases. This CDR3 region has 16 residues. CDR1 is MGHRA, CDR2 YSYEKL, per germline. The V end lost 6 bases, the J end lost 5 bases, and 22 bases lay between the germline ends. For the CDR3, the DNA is TGCGCCAGCAGACCACCGACCCGCAGGGGTGGTACTGAAGCTTTCTTT. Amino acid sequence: CASRPPTRRGGTEAFF.

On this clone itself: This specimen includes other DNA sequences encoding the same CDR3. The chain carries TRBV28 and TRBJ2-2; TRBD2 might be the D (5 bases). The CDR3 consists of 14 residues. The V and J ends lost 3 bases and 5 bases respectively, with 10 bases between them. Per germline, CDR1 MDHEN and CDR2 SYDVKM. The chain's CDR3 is CASSLSGNTGELFF. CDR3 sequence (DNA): TGTGCCAGCAGTTTGTCGGGGAATACCGGGGAGCTGTTTTTT.

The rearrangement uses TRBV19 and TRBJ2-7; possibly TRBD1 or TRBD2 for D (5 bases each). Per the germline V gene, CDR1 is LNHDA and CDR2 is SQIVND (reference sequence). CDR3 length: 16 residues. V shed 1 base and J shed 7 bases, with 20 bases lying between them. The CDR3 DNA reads TGTGCCAGTAGTATAGCGTCGAACAGGAGGCCGGGGGAGCAGTACTTC. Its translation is CASSIASNRRPGEQYF.

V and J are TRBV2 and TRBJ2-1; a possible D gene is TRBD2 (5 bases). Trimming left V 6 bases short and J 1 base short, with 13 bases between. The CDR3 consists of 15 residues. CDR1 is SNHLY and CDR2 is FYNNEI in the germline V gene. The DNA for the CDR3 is TGTGCCAGCAGGGCCCGTGAGGGTTCCTACAATGAGCAGTTCTTC. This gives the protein CASRAREGSYNEQFF.

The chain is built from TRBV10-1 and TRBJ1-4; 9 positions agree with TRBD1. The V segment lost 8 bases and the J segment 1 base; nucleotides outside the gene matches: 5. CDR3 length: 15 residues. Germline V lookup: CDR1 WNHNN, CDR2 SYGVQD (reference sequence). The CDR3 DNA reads TGCGCCAGCCACAGGGGGCGCGGAACTAATGAAAAACTGTTTTTT. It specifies CASHRGRGTNEKLFF.

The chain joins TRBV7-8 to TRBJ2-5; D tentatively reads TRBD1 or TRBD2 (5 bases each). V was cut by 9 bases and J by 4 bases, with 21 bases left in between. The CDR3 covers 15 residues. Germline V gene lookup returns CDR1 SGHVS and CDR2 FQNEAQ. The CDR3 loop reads CASVLTGGGGETQYF. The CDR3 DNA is TGTGCCAGTGTACTTACAGGTGGGGGTGGAGAGACCCAGTACTTC.

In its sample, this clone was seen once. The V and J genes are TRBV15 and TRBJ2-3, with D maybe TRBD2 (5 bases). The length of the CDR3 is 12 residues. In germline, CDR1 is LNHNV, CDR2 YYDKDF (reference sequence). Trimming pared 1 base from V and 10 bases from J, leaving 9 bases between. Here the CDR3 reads CATSRGSAAQYF. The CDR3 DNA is TGTGCCACCAGCAGAGGTAGCGCGGCGCAGTATTTT.

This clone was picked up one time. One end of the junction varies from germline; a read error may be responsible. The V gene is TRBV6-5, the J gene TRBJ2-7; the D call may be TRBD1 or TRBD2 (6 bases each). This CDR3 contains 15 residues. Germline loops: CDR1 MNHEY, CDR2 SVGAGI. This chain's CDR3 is CASSYSEGDGTPNSF. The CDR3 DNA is TGTGCCAGCAGTTACTCGGAGGGAGACGGGACACCGAATTCCTTC.

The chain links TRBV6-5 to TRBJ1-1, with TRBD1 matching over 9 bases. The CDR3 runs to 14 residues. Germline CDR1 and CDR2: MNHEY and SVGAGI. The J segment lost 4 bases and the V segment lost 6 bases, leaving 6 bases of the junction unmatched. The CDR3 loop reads CASSLTGGFTEAFF. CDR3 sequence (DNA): TGTGCCAGCAGCCTAACAGGGGGCTTCACTGAAGCTTTCTTT.

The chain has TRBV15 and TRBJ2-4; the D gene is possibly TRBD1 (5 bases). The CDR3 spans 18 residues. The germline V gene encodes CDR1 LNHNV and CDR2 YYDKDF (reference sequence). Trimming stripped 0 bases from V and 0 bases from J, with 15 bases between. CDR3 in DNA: TGTGCCACCAGCAGAGATAACCAGGGTGTCGAAGCCAAAAACATTCAGTACTTC. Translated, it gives CATSRDNQGVEAKNIQYF.

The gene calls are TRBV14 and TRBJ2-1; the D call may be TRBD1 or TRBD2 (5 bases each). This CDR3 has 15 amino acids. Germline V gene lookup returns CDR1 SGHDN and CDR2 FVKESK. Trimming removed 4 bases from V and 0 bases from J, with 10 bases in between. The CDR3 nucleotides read TGTGCCAGCAGCCCCGGGGCGAGCTCCTACAATGAGCAGTTCTTC. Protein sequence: CASSPGASSYNEQFF.

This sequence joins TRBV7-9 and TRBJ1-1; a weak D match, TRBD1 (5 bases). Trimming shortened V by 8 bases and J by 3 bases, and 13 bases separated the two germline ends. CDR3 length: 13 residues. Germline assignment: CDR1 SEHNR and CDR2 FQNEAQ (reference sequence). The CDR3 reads CASRSGGDTEAFF. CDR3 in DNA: TGTGCCAGCCGTTCTGGGGGGGACACTGAAGCTTTCTTT.

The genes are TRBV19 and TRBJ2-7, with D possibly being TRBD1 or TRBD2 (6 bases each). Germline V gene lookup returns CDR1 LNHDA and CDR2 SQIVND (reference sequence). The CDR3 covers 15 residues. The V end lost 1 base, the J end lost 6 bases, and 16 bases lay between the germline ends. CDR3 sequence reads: CASSIGFGRGLEQYF. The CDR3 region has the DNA TGTGCCAGTAGTATAGGTTTTGGCCGGGGGCTCGAGCAGTACTTC.

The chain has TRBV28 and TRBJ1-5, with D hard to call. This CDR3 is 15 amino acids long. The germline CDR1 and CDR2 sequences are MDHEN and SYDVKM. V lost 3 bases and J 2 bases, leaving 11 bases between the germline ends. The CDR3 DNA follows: TGTGCCAGCAGTTTTGGGGTAAGGGGCAATCAGCCCCAGCATTTT. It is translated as CASSFGVRGNQPQHF.

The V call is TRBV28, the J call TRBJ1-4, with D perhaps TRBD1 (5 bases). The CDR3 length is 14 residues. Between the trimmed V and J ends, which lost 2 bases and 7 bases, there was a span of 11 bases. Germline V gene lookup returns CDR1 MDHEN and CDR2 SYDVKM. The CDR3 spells CASSLRAGSEKLFF. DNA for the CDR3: TGTGCCAGCAGTTTAAGGGCAGGGAGTGAAAAACTGTTTTTT.

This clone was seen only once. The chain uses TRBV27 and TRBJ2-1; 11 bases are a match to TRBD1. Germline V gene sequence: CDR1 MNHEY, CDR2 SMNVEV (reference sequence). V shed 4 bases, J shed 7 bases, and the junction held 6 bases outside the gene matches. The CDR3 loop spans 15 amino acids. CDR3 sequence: CASSSGQGAHNEQFF. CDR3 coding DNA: TGTGCCAGCAGTTCCGGACAGGGGGCGCATAATGAGCAGTTCTTC.

This chain's CDR3 is CASSVNSGADTQYF. CDR3 nucleotide sequence: TGTGCCAGCAGCGTCAATTCAGGGGCAGATACGCAGTATTTT. This sequence joins TRBV9 and TRBJ2-3, with D perhaps TRBD1 (6 bases). With 2 bases removed from V and 4 bases from J, the gap between germline ends came to 11 bases. The germline CDR1 and CDR2 sequences are SGDLS and YYNGEE. This CDR3 comprises 14 residues.

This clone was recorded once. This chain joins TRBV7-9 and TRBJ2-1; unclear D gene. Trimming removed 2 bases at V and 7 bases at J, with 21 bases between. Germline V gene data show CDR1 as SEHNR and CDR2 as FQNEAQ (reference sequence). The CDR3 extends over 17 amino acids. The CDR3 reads CASSLTEALQIDNEQFF. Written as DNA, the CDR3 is TGTGCCAGCAGCTTAACCGAGGCCCTACAGATTGATAATGAGCAGTTCTTC.

In nucleotides, the CDR3 is TGTGCCATCATGACAGAGACCCTAGGCTATGGCTACACCTTC. Translation: CAIMTETLGYGYTF. The rearrangement links TRBV10-3 to TRBJ1-2, with D perhaps TRBD1 (5 bases). Trimming shortened V by 7 bases and J by 4 bases, and 16 bases separated the two germline ends. The CDR3 is 14 residues long. Per germline, CDR1 ENHRY and CDR2 SYGVKD.

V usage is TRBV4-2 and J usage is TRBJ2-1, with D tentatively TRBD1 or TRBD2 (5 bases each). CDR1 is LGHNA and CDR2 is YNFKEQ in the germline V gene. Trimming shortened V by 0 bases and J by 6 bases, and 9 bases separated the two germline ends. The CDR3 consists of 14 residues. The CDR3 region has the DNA TGTGCCAGCAGCCAAGATGAGAGGGGCAATGAGCAGTTCTTC. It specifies CASSQDERGNEQFF.

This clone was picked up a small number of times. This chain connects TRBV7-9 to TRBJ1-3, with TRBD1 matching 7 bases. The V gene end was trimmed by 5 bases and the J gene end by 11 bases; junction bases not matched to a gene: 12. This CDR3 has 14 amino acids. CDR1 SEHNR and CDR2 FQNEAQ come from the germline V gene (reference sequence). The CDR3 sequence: CASSTGTDLSAIYF. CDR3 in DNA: TGTGCCAGCAGCACGGGGACAGACCTAAGCGCCATATATTTT.

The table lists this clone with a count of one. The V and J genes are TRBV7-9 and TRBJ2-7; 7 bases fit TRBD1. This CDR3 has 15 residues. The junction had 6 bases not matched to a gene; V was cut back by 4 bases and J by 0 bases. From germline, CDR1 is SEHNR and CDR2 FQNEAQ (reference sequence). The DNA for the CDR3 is TGTGCCAGCAGCTCCCGGGACAGAGACTCCTACGAGCAGTACTTC. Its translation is CASSSRDRDSYEQYF.

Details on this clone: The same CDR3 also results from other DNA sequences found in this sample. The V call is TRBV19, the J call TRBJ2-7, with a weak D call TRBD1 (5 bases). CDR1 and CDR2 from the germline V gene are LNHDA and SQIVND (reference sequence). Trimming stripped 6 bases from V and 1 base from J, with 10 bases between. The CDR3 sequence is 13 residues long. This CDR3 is CASSPDSSYEQYF. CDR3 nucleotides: TGTGCCAGTAGCCCCGACAGTTCCTACGAGCAGTACTTC.

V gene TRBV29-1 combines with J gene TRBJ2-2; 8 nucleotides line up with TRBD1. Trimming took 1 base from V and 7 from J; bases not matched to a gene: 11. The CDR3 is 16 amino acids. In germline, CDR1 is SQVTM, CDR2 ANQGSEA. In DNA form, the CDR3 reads TGCAGCGTTGAAGTCCTGGACAGGGCTTACGTCGGGGAGCTGTTTTTT. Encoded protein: CSVEVLDRAYVGELFF.

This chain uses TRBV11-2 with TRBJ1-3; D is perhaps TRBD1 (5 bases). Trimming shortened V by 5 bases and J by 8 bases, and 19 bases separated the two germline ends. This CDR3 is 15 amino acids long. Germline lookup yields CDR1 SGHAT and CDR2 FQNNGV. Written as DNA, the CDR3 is TGTGCCAGCAGCCCAACCCCGGGACCCCTAGACACCATATATTTT. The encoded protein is CASSPTPGPLDTIYF. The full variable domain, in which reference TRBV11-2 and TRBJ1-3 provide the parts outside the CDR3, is EAGVAQSPRYKIIEKRQSVAFWCNPISGHATLYWYQQILGQGPKLLIQFQNNGVVDDSQLPKDRFSAERLKGVDSTLKIQPAKLEDSAVYLCASSPTPGPLDTIYFGEGSWLTVV.